Each of the 12 T cell receptor beta chains below was sequenced from the same sample in a study of control samples from healthy donors and cancer patients. Only in-frame clones appear in the TCRdb table, and some are missing; sequencing was by immunoSEQ multiplex PCR. This sample has 130,000 or so clones, with over 75% found just once. Source material: blood. The receptors were sampled from a man between 40 and 49 years old in good health.

A single count supports this clone. This chain links TRBV2 with TRBJ2-1; 8 bases align to TRBD2. The CDR3 runs to 14 residues. Trimming took 5 bases from V and 4 from J; bases not matched to a gene: 4. The germline V gene has CDR1 SNHLY and CDR2 FYNNEI. The CDR3 sequence is CASSNGGVYNEQFF. The CDR3 nucleotides are TGTGCCAGCAGTAACGGGGGGGTATACAATGAGCAGTTCTTC.

The rearrangement uses TRBV6-6 and TRBJ1-2; possible D gene TRBD1, 5 bases. With 6 bases removed from V and 13 bases from J, the gap between germline ends came to 21 bases. This CDR3 spans 13 amino acids. CDR1 is MNHNY and CDR2 is SVGAGI in the germline V gene (reference sequence). CDR3 coding DNA: TGTGCCAGCAGCTTACCCGGGACCCCGAGGGGCACCTTC. This translates into CASSLPGTPRGTF.

This clone appeared a few times. The chain carries TRBV11-2 and TRBJ1-3; 8 bases fit TRBD1. V lost 4 bases to trimming and J lost 4 bases; unmatched junction nucleotides: 6. This CDR3 region has 15 residues. Looked up from germline, CDR1 is SGHAT and CDR2 is FQNNGV. The CDR3, as DNA: TGTGCCAGCAGCTCAGACAGGGGTATCGGAAACACCATATATTTT. It encodes CASSSDRGIGNTIYF. The variable domain in full, with the rest retrieved from reference TRBV11-2 and TRBJ1-3, is EAGVAQSPRYKIIEKRQSVAFWCNPISGHATLYWYQQILGQGPKLLIQFQNNGVVDDSQLPKDRFSAERLKGVDSTLKIQPAKLEDSAVYLCASSSDRGIGNTIYFGEGSWLTVV.

V gene TRBV5-5 combines with J gene TRBJ2-7; 8 nucleotides match TRBD1. From germline, CDR1 is SGHKS and CDR2 YYEKEE (reference sequence). After removal of 5 bases from V and 5 bases from J, the junction contained 6 bases not matched to a gene. There are 13 residues in the CDR3. In DNA, the CDR3 is TGTGCCAGCAGATGGACAGGGATGGACGAGCAGTACTTC. It is translated as CASRWTGMDEQYF. Looking up the rest from reference TRBV5-5 and TRBJ2-7 gives the full variable domain: DAGVTQSPTHLIKTRGQQVTLRCSPISGHKSVSWYQQVLGQGPQFIFQYYEKEERGRGNFPDRFSARQFPNYSSELNVNALLLGDSALYLCASRWTGMDEQYFGPGTRLTVT.

The genes are TRBV19 and TRBJ1-2; D may be TRBD1 (5 bases). Between the trimmed V and J ends, which lost 6 bases and 4 bases, there was a span of 15 bases. Germline V gene lookup returns CDR1 LNHDA and CDR2 SQIVND (reference sequence). This CDR3 is built from 14 residues. The CDR3 reads CASRGVRAPYGYTF. The DNA of the CDR3 is TGTGCCAGTAGGGGGGTCAGGGCCCCCTATGGCTACACCTTC.

The CDR3 DNA is TGTGCCAGCAGCTTACGTTTGAATTACTACGAGCAGTACTTC. Its translation is CASSLRLNYYEQYF. The chain uses TRBV5-5 and TRBJ2-7; no clear D. Trimming shortened V by 2 bases and J by 3 bases, and 12 bases separated the two germline ends. Germline V gene sequence: CDR1 SGHKS, CDR2 YYEKEE (reference sequence). There are 14 residues in the CDR3.

The V call is TRBV9, the J call TRBJ1-5, with a possible D match to TRBD1 (6 bases). The CDR3 is 15 amino acids. Germline V gene data show CDR1 as SGDLS and CDR2 as YYNGEE. Trimming removed 0 bases at V and 4 bases at J, with 11 bases between. CDR3: CASSVGGTPNQPQHF. The CDR3 bases are TGTGCCAGCAGCGTAGGAGGGACACCAAATCAGCCCCAGCATTTT.

V is TRBV5-1 and J is TRBJ2-3; TRBD1 matches at 7 bases. After removal of 2 bases from V and 4 bases from J, the junction contained 4 bases not matched to a gene. The CDR3 is 14 amino acids. Germline CDR1 and CDR2: SGHRS and YFSETQ. CDR3 residues: CASSFEGGPDTQYF. The CDR3 region has the DNA TGCGCCAGCAGCTTTGAAGGGGGCCCAGATACGCAGTATTTT.

The rearrangement uses TRBV10-1 and TRBJ1-1, with a weak D call TRBD1 (6 bases). Germline CDR1 reads WNHNN; CDR2 reads SYGVQD (reference sequence). CDR3 length equals 13 residues. Trimming stripped 4 bases from V and 3 bases from J, with 9 bases between. The CDR3 sequence is CASSGSGDTEAFF. DNA of the CDR3: TGCGCCAGCAGTGGCTCAGGGGACACTGAAGCTTTCTTT.

V usage is TRBV12-3 or TRBV12-4 and J usage is TRBJ1-6, with D possibly being TRBD1 (6 bases). The CDR3 consists of 12 residues. Trimming stripped 5 bases from V and 13 bases from J, with 12 bases between. CDR3 sequence: CASSPGQPPLHF. Here the CDR3 DNA reads TGTGCCAGCAGTCCTGGACAGCCTCCCCTCCACTTT.

V and J are TRBV5-1 and TRBJ2-5; TRBD2 matches at 10 bases. There are 16 residues in the CDR3. CDR1 and CDR2 (germline): SGHRS, YFSETQ. V trimming: 1 base; J trimming: 0 bases; junction bases outside the gene matches: 3. The CDR3 loop is CASSLPSGGNQETQYF. The CDR3 DNA is TGCGCCAGCAGCTTGCCTAGCGGGGGAAACCAAGAGACCCAGTACTTC.

The table lists this clone with a count of one. The genes are TRBV6-5 and TRBJ1-2; possible D gene TRBD1, 5 bases. The CDR3 totals 13 residues. V was trimmed by 6 bases and J by 2 bases, leaving 10 bases between them. CDR1 and CDR2 (germline): MNHEY, SVGAGI. The CDR3: CASRATANYGYTF. Here the CDR3 DNA reads TGTGCCAGCAGGGCGACAGCGAACTATGGCTACACCTTC.